This T cell receptor beta chain was recovered during a study of blood T cell repertoires in COVID-19 (dated by TCRdb to 2019 to 2021). Turning to the overall study: Samples covering the acute and convalescent phases of COVID-19 were provided by collaborators in the United States, Italy and Spain. The prospective study material was composed of cDNA or gDNA derived from T cells, B-cell-depleted T cells, or PBMCs. Subjects who had been exposed to COVID-19, were actively infected with it, or had recovered from it provided the deeply sampled blood TCRbeta repertoires that made up the dataset. The repertoires were made available in a free public database intended to serve as a resource for research on the immune response to SARS-CoV-2. The samples were drawn from two sources: the first 160 participants of the ongoing ImmuneRACE study, and some 1,300 subjects contributed by 6 global collaborators. A de-identified subject ID, COVID-19 status, age in years and sex were almost always included in the sample metadata. Where available, HLA class I and class II types were taken from metadata supplied by the sample provider and were not determined by assay-based typing.

Overall results and qualifications from the work: Clinical and demographic metadata were provided uncurated, with the amount varying by source and participant.

TCRbeta CDR3 regions were amplified from genomic DNA by means of the immunoSEQ Assay, a bias-controlled multiplex PCR. Under the source paper's analysis protocol: The number of nucleated cells in each sample was estimated from the amplification of reference gene primers within the assay. To quantify the absolute abundance of each unique TCRbeta CDR3 rearrangement, sequence reads were collapsed and filtered. For each sample, productive Simpson clonality was calculated as the square root of Simpson's diversity index across productive rearrangements. TCRdb's version of the immuneACCESS table is confined to in-frame rearrangements and falls short of the full clone set. An unresolved V gene accounts for under half of the shortfall where checked; the remainder is of unknown origin. The DNA was the basis for D and trimming; V, J and clone size are from that table. For this sample the table gives more than 100,000 clones, of which about 87% were detected only once. The ten most abundant clones make up 25% to 30% of the sample.

The collaborating institutions used their own protocols to collect whole blood in K2EDTA tubes. For TCRbeta analysis, collaborator samples were shipped as frozen whole blood, as isolated PBMCs, or as DNA extracted from either sample type. About this clone itself: It lacks a known antigen. No base quality information exists; no much larger clone differs at one position.

The sample taken for sequencing was peripheral blood. The clonotype was recovered from a woman between 65 and 79 years old with acute or convalescent COVID-19.

The nucleotide sequence is given as TGTGCCAGCAGCTTGGGTATCGGGGTGACTAATGAAAAACTGTTTTTT. Protein translation: CASSLGIGVTNEKLFF. The chain links TRBV7-6 with TRBJ1-4, with the D segment identity uncertain. As encoded in the germline V gene, CDR1 is SGHVS while CDR2 is FNYEAQ. V is clipped by 3 bases and J by 2 bases, and the sequence between their germline boundaries is 13 bases long. From cysteine to phenylalanine, the CDR3 is 16 amino acids long. The retained sequence is limited to the CDR3, 48 bases, with the frame set at the first base.